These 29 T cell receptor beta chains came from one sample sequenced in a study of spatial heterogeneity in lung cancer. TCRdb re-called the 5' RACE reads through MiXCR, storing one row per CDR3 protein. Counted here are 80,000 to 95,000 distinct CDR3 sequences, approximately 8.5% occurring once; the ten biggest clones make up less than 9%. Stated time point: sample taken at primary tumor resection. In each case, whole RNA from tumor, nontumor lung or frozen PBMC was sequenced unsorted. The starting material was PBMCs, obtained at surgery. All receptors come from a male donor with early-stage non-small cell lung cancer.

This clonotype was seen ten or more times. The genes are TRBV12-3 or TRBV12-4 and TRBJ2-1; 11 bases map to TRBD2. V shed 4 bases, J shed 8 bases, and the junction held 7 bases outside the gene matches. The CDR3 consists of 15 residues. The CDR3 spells CASSYLAGGQDEQFF. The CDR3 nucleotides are TGTGCCAGCAGTTACTTAGCGGGGGGGCAGGATGAGCAGTTCTTC.

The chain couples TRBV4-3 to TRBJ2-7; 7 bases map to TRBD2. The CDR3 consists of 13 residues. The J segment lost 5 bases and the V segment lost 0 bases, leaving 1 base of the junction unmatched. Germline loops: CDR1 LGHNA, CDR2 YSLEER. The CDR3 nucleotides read TGCGCCAGCAGCCAAGATCGGGGGGACGAGCAGTACTTC. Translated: CASSQDRGDEQYF.

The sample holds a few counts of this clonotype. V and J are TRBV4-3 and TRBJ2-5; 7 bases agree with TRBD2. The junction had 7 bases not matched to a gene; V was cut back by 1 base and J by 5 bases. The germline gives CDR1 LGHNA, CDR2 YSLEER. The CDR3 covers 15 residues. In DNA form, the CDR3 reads TGCGCCAGCAGCCAAGTGCGGGAGTCAATGGAGACCCAGTACTTC. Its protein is CASSQVRESMETQYF.

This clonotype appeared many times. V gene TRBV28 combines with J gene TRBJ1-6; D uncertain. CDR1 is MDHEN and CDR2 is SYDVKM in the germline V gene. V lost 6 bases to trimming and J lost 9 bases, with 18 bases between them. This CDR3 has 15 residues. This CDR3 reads CASRRPGRGSSPLHF. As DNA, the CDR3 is TGTGCCAGCAGGCGCCCGGGCCGCGGGAGTTCACCCCTCCACTTT.

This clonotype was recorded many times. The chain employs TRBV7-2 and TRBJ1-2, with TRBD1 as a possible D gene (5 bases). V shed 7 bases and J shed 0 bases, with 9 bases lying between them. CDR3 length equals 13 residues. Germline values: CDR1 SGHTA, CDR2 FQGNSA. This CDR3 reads CASNHRPNYGYTF. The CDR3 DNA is TGTGCCAGCAATCACAGGCCTAACTATGGCTACACCTTC.

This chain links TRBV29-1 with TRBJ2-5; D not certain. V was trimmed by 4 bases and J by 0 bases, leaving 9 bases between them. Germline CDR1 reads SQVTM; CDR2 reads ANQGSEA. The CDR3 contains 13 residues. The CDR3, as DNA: TGCAGCGTTGTTGGGCAGAACCAAGAGACCCAGTACTTC. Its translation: CSVVGQNQETQYF.

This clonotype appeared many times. The CDR3 loop reads CSAHPGSNQPQHF. The CDR3 DNA sequence: TGCAGTGCACATCCGGGATCTAATCAGCCCCAGCATTTT. V is TRBV20-1 and J is TRBJ1-5; D is unresolved. The CDR3 runs 13 residues. Trimming left V 6 bases short and J 4 bases short, with 13 bases between. Looked up from germline, CDR1 is DFQATT and CDR2 is SNEGSKA (reference sequence).

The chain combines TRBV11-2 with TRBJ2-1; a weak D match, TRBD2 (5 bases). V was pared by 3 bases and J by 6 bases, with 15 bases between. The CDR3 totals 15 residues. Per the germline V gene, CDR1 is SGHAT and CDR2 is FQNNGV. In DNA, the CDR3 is TGTGCCAGCAGCTTTTCGGTGGTAGCGTCCAATGAGCAGTTCTTC. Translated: CASSFSVVASNEQFF.

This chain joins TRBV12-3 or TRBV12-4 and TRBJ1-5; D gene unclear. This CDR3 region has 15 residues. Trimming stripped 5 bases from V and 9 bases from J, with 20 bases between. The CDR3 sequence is CASSLGRLDGWPQHF. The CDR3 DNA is TGTGCCAGCAGTCTAGGACGGCTAGACGGGTGGCCCCAGCATTTT.

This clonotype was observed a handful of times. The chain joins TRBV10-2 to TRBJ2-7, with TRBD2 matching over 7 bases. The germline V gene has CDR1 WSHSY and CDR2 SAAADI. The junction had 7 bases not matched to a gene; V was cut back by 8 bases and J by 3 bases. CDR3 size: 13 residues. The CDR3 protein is CASSSGIDYEQYF. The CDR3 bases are TGCGCCAGCTCAAGCGGGATTGACTACGAGCAGTACTTC.

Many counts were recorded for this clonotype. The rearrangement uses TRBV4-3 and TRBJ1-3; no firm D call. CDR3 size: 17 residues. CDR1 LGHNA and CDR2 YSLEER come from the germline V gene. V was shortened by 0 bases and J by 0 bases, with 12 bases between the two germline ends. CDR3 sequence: CASSQDVYSSSGNTIYF. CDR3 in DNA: TGCGCCAGCAGCCAAGATGTTTACAGCTCCTCTGGAAACACCATATATTTT.

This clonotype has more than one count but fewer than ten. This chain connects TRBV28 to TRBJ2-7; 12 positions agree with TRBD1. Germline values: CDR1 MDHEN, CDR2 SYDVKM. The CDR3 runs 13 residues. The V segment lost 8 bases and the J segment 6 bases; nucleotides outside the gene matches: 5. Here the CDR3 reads CASSGTGGFEQYF. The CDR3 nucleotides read TGTGCCAGCTCGGGGACAGGGGGCTTCGAGCAGTACTTC.

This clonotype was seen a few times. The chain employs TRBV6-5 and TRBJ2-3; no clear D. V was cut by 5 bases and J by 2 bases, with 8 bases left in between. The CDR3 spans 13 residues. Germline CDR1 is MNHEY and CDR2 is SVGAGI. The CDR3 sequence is CASSRTYTDTQYF. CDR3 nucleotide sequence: TGTGCCAGCAGTCGGACCTACACAGATACGCAGTATTTT.

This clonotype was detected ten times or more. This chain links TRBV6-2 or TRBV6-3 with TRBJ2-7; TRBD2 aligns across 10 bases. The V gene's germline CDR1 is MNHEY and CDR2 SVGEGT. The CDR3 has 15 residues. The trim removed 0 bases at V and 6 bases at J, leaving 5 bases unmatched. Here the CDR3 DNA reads TGTGCCAGCAGTTACTCGGGTAGCGGGAGGCCCGAGCAGTACTTC. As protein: CASSYSGSGRPEQYF.

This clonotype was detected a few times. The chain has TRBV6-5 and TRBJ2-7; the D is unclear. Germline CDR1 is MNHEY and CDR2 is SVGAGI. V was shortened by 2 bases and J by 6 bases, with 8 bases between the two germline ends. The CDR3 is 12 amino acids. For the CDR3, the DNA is TGTGCCAGCAGTTACAAGTCTAGCGAGCAGTACTTC. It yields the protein CASSYKSSEQYF.

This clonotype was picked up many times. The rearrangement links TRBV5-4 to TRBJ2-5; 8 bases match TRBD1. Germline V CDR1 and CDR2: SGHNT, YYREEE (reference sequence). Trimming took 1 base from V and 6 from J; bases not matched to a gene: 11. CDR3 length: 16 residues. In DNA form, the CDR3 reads TGTGCCAGCAGCTTGTTTGTAGGACAGGGAGAAAAGACCCAGTACTTC. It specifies CASSLFVGQGEKTQYF.

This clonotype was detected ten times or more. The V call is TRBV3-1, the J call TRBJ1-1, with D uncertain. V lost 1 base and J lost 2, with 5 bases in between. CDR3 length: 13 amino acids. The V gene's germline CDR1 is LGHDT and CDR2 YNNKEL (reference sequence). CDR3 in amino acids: CASSQGANTEAFF. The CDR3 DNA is TGTGCCAGCAGCCAAGGGGCCAACACTGAAGCTTTCTTT.

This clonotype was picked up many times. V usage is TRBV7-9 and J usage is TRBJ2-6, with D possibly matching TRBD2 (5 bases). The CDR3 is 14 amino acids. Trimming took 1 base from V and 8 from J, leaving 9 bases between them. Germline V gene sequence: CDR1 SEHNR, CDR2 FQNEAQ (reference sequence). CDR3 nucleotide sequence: TGTGCCAGCAGCTTAGAGGGAGCGTCCAACGTCCTGACTTTC. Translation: CASSLEGASNVLTF.

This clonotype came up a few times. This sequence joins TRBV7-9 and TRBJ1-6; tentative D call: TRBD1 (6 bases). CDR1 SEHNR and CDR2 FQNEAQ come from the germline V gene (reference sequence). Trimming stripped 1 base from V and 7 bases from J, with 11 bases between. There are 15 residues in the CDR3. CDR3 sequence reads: CASSLEQGRNSPLHF. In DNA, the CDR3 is TGTGCCAGCAGCTTAGAGCAGGGGCGGAATTCACCCCTCCACTTT.

CDR3 residues: CASGGTGMPTNEKLFF. The CDR3 region has the DNA TGTGCCAGCGGGGGGACAGGAATGCCAACTAATGAAAAACTGTTTTTT. The chain employs TRBV7-3 and TRBJ1-4, with 8 bases matching TRBD1. The junction had 8 bases not matched to a gene; V was cut back by 8 bases and J by 0 bases. This CDR3 spans 16 amino acids. Per germline, CDR1 SGHTA and CDR2 FQGTGA.

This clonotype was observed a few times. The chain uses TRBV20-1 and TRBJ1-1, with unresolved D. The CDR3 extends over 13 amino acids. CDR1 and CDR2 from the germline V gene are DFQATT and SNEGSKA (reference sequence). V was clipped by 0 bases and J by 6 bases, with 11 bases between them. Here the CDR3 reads CSARDRRIAEAFF. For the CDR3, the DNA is TGCAGTGCTAGAGATAGGCGGATCGCTGAAGCTTTCTTT.

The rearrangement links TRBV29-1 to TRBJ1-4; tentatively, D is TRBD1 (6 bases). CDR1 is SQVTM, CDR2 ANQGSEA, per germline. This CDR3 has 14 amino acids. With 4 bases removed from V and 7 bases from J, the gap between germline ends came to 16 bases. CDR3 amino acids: CSVVGQGLGEKLFF. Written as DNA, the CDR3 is TGCAGCGTTGTCGGGCAGGGGCTGGGTGAAAAACTGTTTTTT.

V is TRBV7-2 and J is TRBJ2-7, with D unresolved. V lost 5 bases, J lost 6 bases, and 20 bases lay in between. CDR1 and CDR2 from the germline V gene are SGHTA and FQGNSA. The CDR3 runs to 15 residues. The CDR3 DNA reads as TGTGCCAGCAGCCAATCTGGGTCAACCCTATCCGAGCAGTACTTC. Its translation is CASSQSGSTLSEQYF.

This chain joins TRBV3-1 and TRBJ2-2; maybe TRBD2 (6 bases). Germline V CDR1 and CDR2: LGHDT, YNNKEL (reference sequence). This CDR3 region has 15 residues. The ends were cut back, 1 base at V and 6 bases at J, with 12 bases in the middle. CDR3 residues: CASSQVSGAAGELFF. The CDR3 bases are TGTGCCAGCAGCCAAGTCTCGGGAGCGGCCGGGGAGCTGTTTTTT.

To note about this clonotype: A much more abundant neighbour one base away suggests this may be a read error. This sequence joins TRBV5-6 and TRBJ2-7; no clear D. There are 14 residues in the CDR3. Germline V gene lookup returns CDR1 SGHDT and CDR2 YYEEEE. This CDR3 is CVSSLLGNSYEQYF. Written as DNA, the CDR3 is TGTGTCAGCAGCTTACTGGGTAATTCCTACGAGCAGTACTTC.

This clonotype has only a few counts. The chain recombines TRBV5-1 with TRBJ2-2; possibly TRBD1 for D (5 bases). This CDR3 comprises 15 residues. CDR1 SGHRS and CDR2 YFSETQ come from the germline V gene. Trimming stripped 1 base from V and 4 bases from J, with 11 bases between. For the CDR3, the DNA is TGCGCCAGCAGCTTGCCGGCAGGGCCCACCGGGGAGCTGTTTTTT. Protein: CASSLPAGPTGELFF.

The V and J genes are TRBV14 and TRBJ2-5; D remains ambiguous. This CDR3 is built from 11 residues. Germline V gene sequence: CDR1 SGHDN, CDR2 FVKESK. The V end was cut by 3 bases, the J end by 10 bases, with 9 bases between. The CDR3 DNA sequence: TGTGCCAGCAGCCAGACCGCTATCCAGTACTTC. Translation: CASSQTAIQYF. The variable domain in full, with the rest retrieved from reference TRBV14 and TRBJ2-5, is EAGVTQFPSHSVIEKGQTVTLRCDPISGHDNLYWYRRVMGKEIKFLLHFVKESKQDESGMPNNRFLAERTGGTYSTLKVQPAELEDSGVYFCASSQTAIQYFGPGTRLLVL.

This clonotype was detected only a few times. The CDR3 region is CASSRGLAEIYNEQFF. In nucleotides, the CDR3 is TGTGCCAGCAGCCGGGGACTAGCGGAAATATACAATGAGCAGTTCTTC. The chain links TRBV7-8 to TRBJ2-1, with TRBD2 matching 11 bases. Per the germline V gene, CDR1 is SGHVS and CDR2 is FQNEAQ. There are 16 residues in the CDR3. V was clipped by 5 bases and J by 4 bases; unmatched bases: 7.

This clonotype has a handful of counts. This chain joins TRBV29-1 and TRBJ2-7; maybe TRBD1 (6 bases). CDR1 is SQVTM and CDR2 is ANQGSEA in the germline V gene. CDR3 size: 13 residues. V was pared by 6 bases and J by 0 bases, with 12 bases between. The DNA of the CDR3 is TGCAGCGTGGGGACATCTAACTCCTACGAGCAGTACTTC. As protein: CSVGTSNSYEQYF.